The sequence of this TCR beta chain was determined in a study of read filtering for tumor transcriptome and immune sequencing. This clonotype was seen many times. Its antigen is undetermined. Overall study results and limits: Single-read clonotypes: around 81% of IR-seq clonotypes (about 3.5% of reads), 74.6% of RNA-seq clonotypes (approximately 49% of reads).

The CDR3 contains 14 residues. Germline V gene sequence: CDR1 MNHNS, CDR2 SASEGT. With 1 base removed from V and 8 bases from J, the gap between germline ends came to 12 bases. From approximately 430 ng of RNA, a library with molecular barcoded alpha/delta and beta/gamma adaptors was made. TCRdb redid the calling of the reads with MiXCR, one entry per CDR3 protein. The sample has some 38,000 distinct CDR3 sequences; approximately 12% are singletons. The origin of this receptor is a donor aged 40 or over with multiple myeloma. The chain couples TRBV6-1 to TRBJ2-4; unclear D gene. Material: a population of CD138-negative cells sorted from bone marrow. The CDR3 coding sequence is TGTGCCAGCAGTGAAGGGGCAGGTCTTGACATTCAGTACTTC. As protein: CASSEGAGLDIQYF.